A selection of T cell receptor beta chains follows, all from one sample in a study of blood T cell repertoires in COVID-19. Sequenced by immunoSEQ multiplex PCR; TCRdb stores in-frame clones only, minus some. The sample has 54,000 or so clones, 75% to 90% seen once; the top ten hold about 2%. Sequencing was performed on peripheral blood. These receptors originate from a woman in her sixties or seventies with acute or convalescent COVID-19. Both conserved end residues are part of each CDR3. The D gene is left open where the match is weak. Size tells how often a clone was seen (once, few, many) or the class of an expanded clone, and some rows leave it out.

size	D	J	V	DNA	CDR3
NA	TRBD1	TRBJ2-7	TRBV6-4	TGTGCCAGCAGTGACTCGGGTATAGGGGACAGTTCTTTCTACGAGCAGTACTTC	CASSDSGIGDSSFYEQYF
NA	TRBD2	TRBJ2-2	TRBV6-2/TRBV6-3	TGTGCCAGCAGTTTTCCGGGACTAGCGACCGGGGAGCTGTTTTTT	CASSFPGLATGELFF
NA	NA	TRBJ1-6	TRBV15	TGTGCCACCAGCAGAGATTCTTATAATTCACCCCTCCACTTT	CATSRDSYNSPLHF
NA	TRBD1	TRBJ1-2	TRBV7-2	TGTGCCAGCAGCTTAGTGGTAGGACAGGCTAACTATGGCTACACCTTC	CASSLVVGQANYGYTF
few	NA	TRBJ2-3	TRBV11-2	TGTGCCAGCATCCGGGACTTTCCCACAGATACGCAGTATTTT	CASIRDFPTDTQYF
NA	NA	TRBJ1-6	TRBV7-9	TGTGCCAGCAGCTTAAGCCTCGGCTCCTATAATTCACCCCTCCACTTT	CASSLSLGSYNSPLHF
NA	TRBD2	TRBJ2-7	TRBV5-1	TGCGCCAGCAGCTTGGGAGCGGGAGTTTCCTACGAGCAGTACTTC	CASSLGAGVSYEQYF
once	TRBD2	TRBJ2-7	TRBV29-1	TGCAGCGTTGTTCAGCGGGGGTTCTACGAGCAGTACTTC	CSVVQRGFYEQYF
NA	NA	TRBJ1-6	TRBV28	TGTGCCAGCGGATGGGGGGGCAATTCACCCCTCCACTTT	CASGWGGNSPLHF
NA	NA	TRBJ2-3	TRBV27	TGTGCCAGCAGTTTAAGAGTTTCTTTTCGTACGCAGTATTTT	CASSLRVSFRTQYF
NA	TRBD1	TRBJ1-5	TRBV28	TGTGCCAGCAGTTTCGAGGGGACAGGGAGGCAGCCCCAGCATTTT	CASSFEGTGRQPQHF
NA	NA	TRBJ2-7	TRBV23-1	TGCGCCAGCAGTCAAGGGACACCGAGCTCCTACGAGCAGTACTTC	CASSQGTPSSYEQYF
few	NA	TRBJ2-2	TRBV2	TGTGCCAGCAGTCTGGGGGCCTACACCGGGGAGCTGTTTTTT	CASSLGAYTGELFF
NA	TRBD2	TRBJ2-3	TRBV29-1	TGCAGCGTTCTCTGGTTGGAGCGGGAGTCAGATACGCAGTATTTT	CSVLWLERESDTQYF
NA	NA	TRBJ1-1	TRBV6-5	TGTGCCAGCAGTCCCCTTACAGGAACGAACACTGAAGCTTTCTTT	CASSPLTGTNTEAFF
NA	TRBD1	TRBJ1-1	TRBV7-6	TGTGCCAGCAGCTTAAGGTCCCAGGGGGAGAACACTGAAGCTTTCTTT	CASSLRSQGENTEAFF
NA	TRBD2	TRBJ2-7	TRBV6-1	TGTGCCAGCAGTGAAAGGGCGGGAGTAATTTCCTACGAGCAGTACTTC	CASSERAGVISYEQYF
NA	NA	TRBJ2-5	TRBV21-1	TGTGCCAGCAGCAATAAACCGGGACTAGCGGGAAACGGCGAAGAGACCCAGTACTTC	CASSNKPGLAGNGEETQYF
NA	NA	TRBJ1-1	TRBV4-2	TGTGCCAGCAGCCAAGCCCCACAGGGGAACACTGAAGCTTTCTTT	CASSQAPQGNTEAFF
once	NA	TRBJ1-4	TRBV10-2	TGCGCCAGCAGTGGGGCGATGACTAATGAAAAACTGTTTTTT	CASSGAMTNEKLFF
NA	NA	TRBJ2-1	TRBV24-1	TGTGCCACCAGTGATTTATCGCGGGGAAACAATGAGCAGTTCTTC	CATSDLSRGNNEQFF
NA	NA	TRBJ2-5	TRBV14	TGTGCCAGCAGCCAAGTAAAGCTTGGAGAGACCCAGTACTTC	CASSQVKLGETQYF
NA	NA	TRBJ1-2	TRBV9	TGTGCCAGCAGCGTAGCTCTCGGGGGAGGGGTAAACTATGGCTACACCTTC	CASSVALGGGVNYGYTF
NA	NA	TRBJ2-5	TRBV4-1	TGCGCCAGCAGCCAAGTTTCGGCTAGCTCAGAGACCCAGTACTTC	CASSQVSASSETQYF
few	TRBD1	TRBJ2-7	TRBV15	TGTGCCACCAGCAGAGGTGCACAGGGGGACGAGCAGTACTTC	CATSRGAQGDEQYF
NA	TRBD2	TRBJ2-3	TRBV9	TGTGCCAGCAGCGCAGAGAGACTAGCGGGGGTAGGGGATACGCAGTATTTT	CASSAERLAGVGDTQYF
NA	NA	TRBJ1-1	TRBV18	TGTGCCAGCTCACGGGACTCCGGCGGCACTGAAGCTTTCTTT	CASSRDSGGTEAFF